A single sample is the source of the 18 T cell receptor beta chains below, sequenced in a study of T cell responses to AZD1222 COVID-19 vaccine. Clones were sequenced by immunoSEQ multiplex PCR, and TCRdb holds only the in-frame ones, with some missing. The sample carries roughly 100,000 clones, about 80% recorded once. Source: peripheral blood, taken on day 0 of AZD1222 vaccination. Every receptor here comes from an adult in good health.

The V gene is TRBV29-1, the J gene TRBJ1-4; possibly TRBD1 for D (5 bases). Between the trimmed V and J ends, which lost 4 bases and 11 bases, there was a span of 17 bases. Germline values: CDR1 SQVTM, CDR2 ANQGSEA. This CDR3 region has 13 residues. CDR3: CSVVTGPPGKLFF. The CDR3 region has the DNA TGCAGCGTTGTGACGGGGCCCCCTGGGAAACTGTTTTTT.

The rearrangement links TRBV3-1 (or the pseudogene TRBV3-2) to TRBJ2-7; TRBD2 might be the D (5 bases). Trimming cost V 3 bases and J 3 bases, with 15 bases left between them. The germline V gene has CDR1 LGHDT and CDR2 YNNKEL (reference sequence). This CDR3 contains 15 residues. The CDR3 coding sequence is TGTGCCAGCAGCCATTTTCGCGGGCCAAGCTACGAGCAGTACTTC. It is translated as CASSHFRGPSYEQYF.

The chain carries TRBV7-9 and TRBJ2-5, with D possibly being TRBD1 (6 bases). Germline loops: CDR1 SEHNR, CDR2 FQNEAQ (reference sequence). This CDR3 is built from 13 residues. Trimming removed 4 bases at V and 2 bases at J, with 8 bases between. CDR3 loop: CASSSQGQETQYF. CDR3 nucleotides: TGTGCCAGCAGCTCACAGGGTCAAGAGACCCAGTACTTC. Together with reference TRBV7-9 and TRBJ2-5, the CDR3 gives the full variable domain: DTGVSQNPRHKITKRGQNVTFRCDPISEHNRLYWYRQTLGQGPEFLTYFQNEAQLEKSRLLSDRFSAERPKGSFSTLEIQRTEQGDSAMYLCASSSQGQETQYFGPGTRLLVL.

The J gene is TRBJ1-2, the V gene TRBV7-2, with a possible D match to TRBD1 (6 bases). V lost 2 bases and J lost 8, with 12 bases in between. CDR1 SGHTA and CDR2 FQGNSA come from the germline V gene. The CDR3 consists of 13 residues. The CDR3 DNA reads as TGTGCCAGCAGCTTACAAGGGGGAGGCGGCTACACCTTC. Encoded protein: CASSLQGGGGYTF.

The genes are TRBV19 and TRBJ2-6, with 8 nucleotides matching TRBD1. Unmatched junction bases numbered 8, after V lost 3 bases and J lost 1 base. CDR1 LNHDA and CDR2 SQIVND come from the germline V gene (reference sequence). The length of the CDR3 is 18 residues. CDR3 sequence reads: CASSMSGQGASGANVLTF. CDR3 nucleotide sequence: TGTGCCAGTAGTATGAGCGGACAGGGTGCATCTGGGGCCAACGTCCTGACTTTC.

The chain uses TRBV27 and TRBJ1-1; D is unclear. Trimming stripped 2 bases from V and 7 bases from J, with 11 bases between. The CDR3 length is 13 residues. CDR1 and CDR2 (germline): MNHEY, SMNVEV (reference sequence). CDR3 in DNA: TGTGCCAGCAGTTTAGGACCATCCAGTGAAGCTTTCTTT. Its translation is CASSLGPSSEAFF.

The table lists this clone with a few counts. J is TRBJ2-5 and V is TRBV10-1; 7 bases are shared with TRBD1. Germline CDR1 is WNHNN and CDR2 is SYGVQD (reference sequence). The CDR3 is 16 amino acids. V trimming: 3 bases; J trimming: 4 bases; junction bases outside the gene matches: 11. Here the CDR3 reads CASSEFQGVRRETQYF. In nucleotides, the CDR3 is TGCGCCAGCAGTGAATTCCAGGGGGTCCGTCGAGAGACCCAGTACTTC.

The rearrangement links TRBV2 to TRBJ2-5, with a weak D call TRBD2 (6 bases). This CDR3 comprises 12 residues. Trimming stripped 9 bases from V and 3 bases from J, with 11 bases between. Germline CDR1 SNHLY, CDR2 FYNNEI. The DNA of the CDR3 is TGTGCCAGACGGACGGGGGAAGAGACCCAGTACTTC. Its translation is CARRTGEETQYF.

The chain is built from TRBV29-1 and TRBJ1-3; D ambiguous. The CDR3 totals 13 residues. Germline CDR1 reads SQVTM; CDR2 reads ANQGSEA. V lost 7 bases and J lost 0, with 10 bases in between. The CDR3 bases are TGCAGCGCAGGTGGAAGCTCTGGAAACACCATATATTTT. Residues: CSAGGSSGNTIYF.

The V and J genes are TRBV5-4 and TRBJ1-2; D may be TRBD1 (6 bases). This CDR3 is built from 14 residues. Germline loops: CDR1 SGHNT, CDR2 YYREEE (reference sequence). The V end was cut by 4 bases, the J end by 5 bases, with 15 bases between. This chain's CDR3 is CASSLRGQNYGYTF. CDR3 nucleotides: TGTGCCAGCAGCCTCCGAGGACAGAATTATGGCTACACCTTC.

As DNA, the CDR3 is TGTGCCAGCTCACCGGGGCCATATAATTCACCCCTCCACTTT. It yields the protein CASSPGPYNSPLHF. V gene TRBV18 combines with J gene TRBJ1-6; the D gene is possibly TRBD1 (5 bases). V was shortened by 3 bases and J by 4 bases, with 7 bases between the two germline ends. Germline CDR1 and CDR2: KGHSH and LQKENI. The CDR3 has 14 amino acids.

V usage is TRBV9 and J usage is TRBJ2-7, with 9 bases identical to TRBD1. In germline, CDR1 is SGDLS, CDR2 YYNGEE. J gave up 7 bases and V 4 bases, and 9 bases lay outside the gene matches. The CDR3 runs 14 residues. CDR3 nucleotide sequence: TGTGCCAGCAGCCAGGGACAGGGAGGTCGGGAGCAGTACTTC. It codes for CASSQGQGGREQYF.

This clone appeared a single time. The gene calls are TRBV4-3 and TRBJ1-1; tentative D call: TRBD1 (5 bases). Germline CDR1 is LGHNA and CDR2 is YSLEER. The CDR3 spans 17 residues. V was clipped by 3 bases and J by 3 bases, with 20 bases between them. Here the CDR3 DNA reads TGCGCCAGCAGCCATCCCGTGGCCGCAGGGTTATACACTGAAGCTTTCTTT. As protein: CASSHPVAAGLYTEAFF.

The chain combines TRBV9 with TRBJ2-3; D is perhaps TRBD2 (5 bases). Deletions cut 3 bases from V and 2 bases from J, with 13 bases between. The length of the CDR3 is 15 residues. Germline-derived CDR1 and CDR2 are SGDLS and YYNGEE. The chain's CDR3 is CASSATGDYTDTQYF. As DNA, the CDR3 is TGTGCCAGCAGCGCTACCGGGGATTACACAGATACGCAGTATTTT.

A few counts support this clone. This chain joins TRBV7-2 and TRBJ1-2; D gene unclear. The CDR3 is made up of 14 amino acids. V was cut by 4 bases and J by 8 bases, with 17 bases left in between. Germline V gene lookup returns CDR1 SGHTA and CDR2 FQGNSA. As DNA, the CDR3 is TGTGCCAGCAGCTCCCCACCGCCAGCGGGGGGCTACACCTTC. The encoded protein is CASSSPPPAGGYTF.

The J gene is TRBJ1-2, the V gene TRBV4-2; D call uncertain. This CDR3 spans 14 amino acids. V was trimmed by 0 bases and J by 7 bases, leaving 12 bases between them. Germline CDR1 and CDR2: LGHNA and YNFKEQ. CDR3 DNA: TGTGCCAGCAGCCAAGATACCTCGAGGAGTGGCTACACCTTC. The encoded protein is CASSQDTSRSGYTF.

The chain employs TRBV7-9 and TRBJ1-2; D remains ambiguous. Between the trimmed V and J ends, which lost 2 bases and 4 bases, there was a span of 11 bases. CDR3 length equals 14 residues. CDR1 SEHNR and CDR2 FQNEAQ come from the germline V gene (reference sequence). CDR3 in amino acids: CASSLLTGIYGYTF. The CDR3 coding sequence is TGTGCCAGCAGCTTATTGACTGGGATCTATGGCTACACCTTC.

This clone was seen once. This chain links TRBV10-3 with TRBJ2-2; D is undetermined. V was pared by 3 bases and J by 8 bases, with 13 bases between. This CDR3 spans 14 amino acids. CDR1 is ENHRY, CDR2 SYGVKD, per germline. The CDR3 coding sequence is TGTGCCATCAGTGAAGGCCCCCTTGAAGGGGAGCTGTTTTTT. This sequence encodes CAISEGPLEGELFF.